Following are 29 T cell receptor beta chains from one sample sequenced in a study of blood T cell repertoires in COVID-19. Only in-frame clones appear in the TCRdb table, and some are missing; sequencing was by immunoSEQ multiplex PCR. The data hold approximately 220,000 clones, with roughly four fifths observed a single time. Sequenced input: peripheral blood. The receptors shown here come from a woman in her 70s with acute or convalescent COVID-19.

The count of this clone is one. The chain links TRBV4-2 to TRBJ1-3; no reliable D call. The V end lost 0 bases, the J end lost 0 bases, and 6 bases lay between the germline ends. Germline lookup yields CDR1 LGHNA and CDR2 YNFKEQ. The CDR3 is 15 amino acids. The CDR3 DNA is TGTGCCAGCAGCCAAGAGCGGATCTCTGGAAACACCATATATTTT. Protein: CASSQERISGNTIYF.

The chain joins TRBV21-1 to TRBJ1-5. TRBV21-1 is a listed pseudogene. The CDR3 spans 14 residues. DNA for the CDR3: TGTGCCAGCAGCACCGGGGGGAGCAATCAGCCCCAGCATTTT. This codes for CASSTGGSNQPQHF.

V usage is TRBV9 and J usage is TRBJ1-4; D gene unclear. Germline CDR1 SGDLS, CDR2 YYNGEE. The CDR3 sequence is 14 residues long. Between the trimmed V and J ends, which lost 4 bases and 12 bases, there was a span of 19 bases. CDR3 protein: CASSPLAGKTELFF. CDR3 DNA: TGTGCCAGCAGCCCCCTAGCGGGTAAGACTGAACTGTTTTTT.

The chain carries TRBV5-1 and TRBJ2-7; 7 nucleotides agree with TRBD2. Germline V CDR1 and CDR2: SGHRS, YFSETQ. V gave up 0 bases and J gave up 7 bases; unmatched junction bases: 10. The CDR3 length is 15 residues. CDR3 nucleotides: TGCGCCAGCAGCTTGGCCTTCTACCAAGCGGGGGAGCAGTACTTC. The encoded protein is CASSLAFYQAGEQYF.

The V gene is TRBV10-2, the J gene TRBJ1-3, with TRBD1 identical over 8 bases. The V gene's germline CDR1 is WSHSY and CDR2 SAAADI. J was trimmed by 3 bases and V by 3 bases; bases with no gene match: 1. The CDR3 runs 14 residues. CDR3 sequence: CASSEQGGGNTIYF. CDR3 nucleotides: TGCGCCAGCAGTGAACAGGGGGGTGGAAACACCATATATTTT.

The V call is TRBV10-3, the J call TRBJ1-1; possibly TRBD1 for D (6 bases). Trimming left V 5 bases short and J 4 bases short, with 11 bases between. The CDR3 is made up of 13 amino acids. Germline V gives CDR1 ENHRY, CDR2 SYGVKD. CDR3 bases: TGTGCCATCAGTCCGGCCAGGGGCACTGAAGCTTTCTTT. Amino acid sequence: CAISPARGTEAFF.

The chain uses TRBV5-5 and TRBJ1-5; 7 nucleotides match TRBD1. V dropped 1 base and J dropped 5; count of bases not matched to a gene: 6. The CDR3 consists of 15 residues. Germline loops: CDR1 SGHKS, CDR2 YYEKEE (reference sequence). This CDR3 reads CASSLTGEKDQPQHF. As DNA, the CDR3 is TGTGCCAGCAGCTTGACAGGGGAGAAGGATCAGCCCCAGCATTTT. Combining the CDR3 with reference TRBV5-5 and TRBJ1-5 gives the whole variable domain DAGVTQSPTHLIKTRGQQVTLRCSPISGHKSVSWYQQVLGQGPQFIFQYYEKEERGRGNFPDRFSARQFPNYSSELNVNALLLGDSALYLCASSLTGEKDQPQHFGDGTRLSIL.

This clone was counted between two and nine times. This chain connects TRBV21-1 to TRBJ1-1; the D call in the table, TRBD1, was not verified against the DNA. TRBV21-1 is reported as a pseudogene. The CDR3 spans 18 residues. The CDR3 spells CASKRCQGLRSSVTEAFF. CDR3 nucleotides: TGTGCCAGCAAGAGATGCCAGGGGCTTCGATCATCGGTCACTGAAGCTTTCTTT.

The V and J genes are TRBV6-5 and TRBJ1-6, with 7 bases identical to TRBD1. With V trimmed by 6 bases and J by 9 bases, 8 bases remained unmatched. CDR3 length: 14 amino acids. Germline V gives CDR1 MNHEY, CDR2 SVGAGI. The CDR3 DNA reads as TGTGCCAGCAGCGGCGGGACAGTTGTTTCACCCCTCCACTTT. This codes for CASSGGTVVSPLHF.

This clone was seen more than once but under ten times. The DNA for the CDR3 is TGTGCCAGCAGCCAAGTACGGAACTATGGCTACACCTTC. Translated, it gives CASSQVRNYGYTF. This sequence joins TRBV14 and TRBJ1-2; the D is unclear. This CDR3 spans 13 amino acids. Between the trimmed V and J ends, which lost 1 base and 2 bases, there was a span of 5 bases. In germline, CDR1 is SGHDN, CDR2 FVKESK.

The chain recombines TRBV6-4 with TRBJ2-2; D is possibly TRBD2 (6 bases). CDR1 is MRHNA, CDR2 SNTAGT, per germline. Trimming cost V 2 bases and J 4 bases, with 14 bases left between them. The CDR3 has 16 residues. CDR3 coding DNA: TGTGCCAGCAGTGACCGGGCGGGGCGAATCACCGGGGAGCTGTTTTTT. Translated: CASSDRAGRITGELFF.

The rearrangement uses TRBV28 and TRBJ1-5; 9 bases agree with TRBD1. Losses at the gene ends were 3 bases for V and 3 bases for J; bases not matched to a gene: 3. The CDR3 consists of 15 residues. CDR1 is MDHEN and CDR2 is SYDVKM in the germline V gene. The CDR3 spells CASSLDRGYNQPQHF. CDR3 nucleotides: TGTGCCAGCAGTTTGGACAGGGGATACAATCAGCCCCAGCATTTT.

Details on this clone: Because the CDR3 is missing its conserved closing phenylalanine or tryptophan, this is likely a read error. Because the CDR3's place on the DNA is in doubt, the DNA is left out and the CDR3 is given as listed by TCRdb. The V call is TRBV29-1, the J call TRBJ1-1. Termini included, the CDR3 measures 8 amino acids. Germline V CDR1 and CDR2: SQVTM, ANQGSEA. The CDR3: CSVDGERL.

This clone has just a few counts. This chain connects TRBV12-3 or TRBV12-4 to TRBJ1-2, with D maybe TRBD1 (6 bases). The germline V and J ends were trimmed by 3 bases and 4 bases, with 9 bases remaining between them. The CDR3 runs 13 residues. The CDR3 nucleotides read TGTGCCAGCAGTTTTGCAGGGGCCTATGGCTACACCTTC. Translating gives CASSFAGAYGYTF.

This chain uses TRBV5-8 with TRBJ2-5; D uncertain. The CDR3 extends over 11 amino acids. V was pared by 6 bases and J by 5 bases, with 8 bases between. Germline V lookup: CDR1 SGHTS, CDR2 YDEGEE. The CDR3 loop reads CASTFLETQYF. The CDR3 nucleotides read TGTGCCAGCACATTTTTGGAGACCCAGTACTTC.

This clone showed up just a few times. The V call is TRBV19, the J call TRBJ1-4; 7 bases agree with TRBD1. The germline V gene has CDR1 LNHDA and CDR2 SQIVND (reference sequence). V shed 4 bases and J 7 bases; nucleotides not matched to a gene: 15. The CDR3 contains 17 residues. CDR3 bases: TGTGCCAGTAGTACCACACGGTTGACAGGGTCCGGTGAAAAACTGTTTTTT. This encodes CASSTTRLTGSGEKLFF. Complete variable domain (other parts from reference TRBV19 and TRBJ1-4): DGGITQSPKYLFRKEGQNVTLSCEQNLNHDAMYWYRQDPGQGLRLIYYSQIVNDFQKGDIAEGYSVSREKKESFPLTVTSAQKNPTAFYLCASSTTRLTGSGEKLFFGSGTQLSVL.

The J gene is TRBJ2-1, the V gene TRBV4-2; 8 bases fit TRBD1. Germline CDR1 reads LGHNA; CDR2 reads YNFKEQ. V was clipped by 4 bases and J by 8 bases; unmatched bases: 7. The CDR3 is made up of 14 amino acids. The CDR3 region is CASSLAGGQDEQFF. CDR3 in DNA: TGTGCCAGCAGCCTAGCCGGGGGACAGGATGAGCAGTTCTTC.

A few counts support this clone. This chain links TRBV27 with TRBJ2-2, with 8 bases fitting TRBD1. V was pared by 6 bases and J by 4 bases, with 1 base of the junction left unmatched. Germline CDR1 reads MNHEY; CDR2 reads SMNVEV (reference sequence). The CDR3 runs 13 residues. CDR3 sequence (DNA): TGTGCCAGCAGAACAGGGGGCACCGGGGAGCTGTTTTTT. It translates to CASRTGGTGELFF.

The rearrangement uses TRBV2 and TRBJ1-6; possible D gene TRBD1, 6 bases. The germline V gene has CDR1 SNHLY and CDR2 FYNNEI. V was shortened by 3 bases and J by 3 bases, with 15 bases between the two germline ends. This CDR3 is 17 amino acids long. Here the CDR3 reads CASSDPFGGRYNSPLHF. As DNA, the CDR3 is TGTGCCAGCAGTGACCCCTTCGGGGGGCGCTATAATTCACCCCTCCACTTT.

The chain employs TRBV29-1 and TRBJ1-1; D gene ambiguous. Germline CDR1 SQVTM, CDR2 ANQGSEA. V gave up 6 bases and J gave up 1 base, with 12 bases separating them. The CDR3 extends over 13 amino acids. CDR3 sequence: CSVHDSKNTEAFF. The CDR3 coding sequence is TGCAGCGTCCACGACTCCAAGAACACTGAAGCTTTCTTT.

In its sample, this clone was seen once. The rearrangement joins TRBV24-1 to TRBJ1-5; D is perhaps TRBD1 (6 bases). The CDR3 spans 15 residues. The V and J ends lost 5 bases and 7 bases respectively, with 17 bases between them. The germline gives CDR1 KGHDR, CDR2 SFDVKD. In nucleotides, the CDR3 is TGTGCCACCAGTGCCGCACAGGGATCAGGACAGCCCCAGCATTTT. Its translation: CATSAAQGSGQPQHF.

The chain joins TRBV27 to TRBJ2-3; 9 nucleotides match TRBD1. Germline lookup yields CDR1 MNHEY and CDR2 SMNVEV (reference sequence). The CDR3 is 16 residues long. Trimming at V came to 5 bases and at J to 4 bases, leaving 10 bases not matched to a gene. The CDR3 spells CASSPRRDRDADTQYF. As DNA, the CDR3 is TGTGCCAGCAGTCCAAGACGGGACAGGGACGCAGATACGCAGTATTTT.

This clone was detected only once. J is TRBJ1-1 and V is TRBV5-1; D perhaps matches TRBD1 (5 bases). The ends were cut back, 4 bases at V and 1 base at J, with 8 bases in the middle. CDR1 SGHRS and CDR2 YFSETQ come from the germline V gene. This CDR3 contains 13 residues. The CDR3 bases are TGCGCCAGCAGCATTACAGGGAACACTGAAGCTTTCTTT. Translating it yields CASSITGNTEAFF.

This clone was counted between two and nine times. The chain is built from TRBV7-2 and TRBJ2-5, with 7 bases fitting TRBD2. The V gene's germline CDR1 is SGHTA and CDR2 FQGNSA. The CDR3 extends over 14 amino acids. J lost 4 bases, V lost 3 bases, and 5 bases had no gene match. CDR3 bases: TGTGCCAGCAGCTTCGGGGCGGGGGTAGAGACCCAGTACTTC. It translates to CASSFGAGVETQYF.

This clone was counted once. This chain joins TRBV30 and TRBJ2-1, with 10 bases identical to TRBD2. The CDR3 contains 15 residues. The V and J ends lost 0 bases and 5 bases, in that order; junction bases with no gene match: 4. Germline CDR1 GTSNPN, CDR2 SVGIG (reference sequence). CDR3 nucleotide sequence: TGTGCCTGGAGTGTACGGCTAGCGGGGGACAATGAGCAGTTCTTC. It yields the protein CAWSVRLAGDNEQFF.

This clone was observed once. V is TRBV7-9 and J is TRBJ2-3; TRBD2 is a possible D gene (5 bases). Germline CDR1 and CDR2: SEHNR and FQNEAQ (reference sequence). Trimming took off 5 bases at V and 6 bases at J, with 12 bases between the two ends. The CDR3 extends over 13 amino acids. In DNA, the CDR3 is TGTGCCAGCAGCCGTAATGCGGGTGATACGCAGTATTTT. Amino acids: CASSRNAGDTQYF.

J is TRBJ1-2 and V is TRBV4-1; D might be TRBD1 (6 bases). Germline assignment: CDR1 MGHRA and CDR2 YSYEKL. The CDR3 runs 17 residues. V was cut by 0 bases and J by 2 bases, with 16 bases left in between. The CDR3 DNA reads TGCGCCAGCAGCCAAGATCGGGTGGGGGCGCAGAACTATGGCTACACCTTC. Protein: CASSQDRVGAQNYGYTF.

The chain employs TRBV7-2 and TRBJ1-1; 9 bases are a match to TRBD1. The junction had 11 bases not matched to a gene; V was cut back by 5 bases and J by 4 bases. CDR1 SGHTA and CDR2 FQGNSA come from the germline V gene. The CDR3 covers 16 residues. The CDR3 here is CASSTYTGGGITEAFF. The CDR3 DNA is TGTGCCAGCAGCACCTACACAGGGGGCGGGATCACTGAAGCTTTCTTT.

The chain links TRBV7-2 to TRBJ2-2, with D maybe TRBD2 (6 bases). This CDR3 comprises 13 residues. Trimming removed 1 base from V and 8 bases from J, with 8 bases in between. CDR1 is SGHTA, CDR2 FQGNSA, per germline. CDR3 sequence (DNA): TGTGCCAGCAGCTTAGTCCGGGAGGGGGAGCTGTTTTTT. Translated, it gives CASSLVREGELFF. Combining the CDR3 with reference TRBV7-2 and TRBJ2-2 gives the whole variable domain GAGVSQSPSNKVTEKGKDVELRCDPISGHTALYWYRQSLGQGLEFLIYFQGNSAPDKSGLPSDRFSAERTGGSVSTLTIQRTQQEDSAVYLCASSLVREGELFFGEGSRLTVL.